The present T cell receptor beta chain was sequenced within a study of control samples from healthy donors and cancer patients (dated by TCRdb to the early 2020s). The library was built by means of the immunoSEQ multiplex PCR assay. The immuneACCESS repertoire file appears here via TCRdb, limited to in-frame rearrangements. These files lack a portion of the clones; in checked studies, under half of the deficit traces to unresolved V genes, and the cause of the others is not known. The sample records tens of thousands of clones, around 90% of which are singletons. The top ten clones comprise 1.5% to 2% of the sample. To note about this clone: Its antigen is unknown. No much larger clone exists at a distance of one base, and base qualities are not known.

This receptor was taken from a middle-aged man with colorectal cancer. Sample: PBMCs.

DNA sequence: TGTGCCAGTAGTATAGAGGGGACAGGGGGCCGGCCCCAGCATTTT. Its coded protein is CASSIEGTGGRPQHF. This chain joins TRBV19 to TRBJ1-5; 12 bases in between match TRBD1. The CDR3 measures 15 amino acids from cysteine to phenylalanine. The entry retains the CDR3 DNA only, 45 bases that are in frame from base 1. CDR1 LNHDA and CDR2 SQIVND are derived from the germline V gene (reference sequence). V lost 0 bases and J lost 9 bases, and the count of bases not matched to a germline gene is 3.